One TCR beta chain is described in this entry. This sample was taken from a study of glioma-infiltrating T cells after dendritic cell vaccination. Study as a whole: Samples are from glioblastoma patients in Phase I and II dendritic cell vaccine trials. The vaccine used monocyte-derived dendritic cells pulsed overnight with autologous tumor lysate.

This CDR3 has 12 amino acids. Germline assignment: CDR1 SGHTA and CDR2 FQGTGA. V gave up 5 bases and J gave up 12 bases; unmatched junction bases: 7. The PCR used 60 V beta and 13 J beta primers. Clones were sequenced by immunoSEQ multiplex PCR, and TCRdb holds only the in-frame ones, with some missing. The table records about 67,000 clones, 81% of them present only once. This sample comprised blood, obtained before dendritic cell vaccination. The gene calls are TRBV7-3 and TRBJ1-2; 9 bases agree with TRBD1. The source of this sequence is a human donor with glioblastoma. In DNA form, the CDR3 reads TGTGCCAGCAGCGGGACAGGGCCAGGTCACACCTTC. Residues: CASSGTGPGHTF.